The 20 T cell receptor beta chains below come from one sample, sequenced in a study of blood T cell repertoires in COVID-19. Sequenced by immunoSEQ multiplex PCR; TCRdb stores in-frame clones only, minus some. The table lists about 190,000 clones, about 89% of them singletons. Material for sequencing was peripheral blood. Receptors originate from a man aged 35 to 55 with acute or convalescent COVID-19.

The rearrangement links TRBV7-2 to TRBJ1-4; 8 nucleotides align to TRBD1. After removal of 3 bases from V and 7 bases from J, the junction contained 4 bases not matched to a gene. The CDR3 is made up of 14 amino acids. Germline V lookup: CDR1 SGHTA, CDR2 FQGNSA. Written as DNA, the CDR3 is TGTGCCAGCAGCTTCGGACAGGGCGCTGAAAAACTGTTTTTT. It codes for CASSFGQGAEKLFF.

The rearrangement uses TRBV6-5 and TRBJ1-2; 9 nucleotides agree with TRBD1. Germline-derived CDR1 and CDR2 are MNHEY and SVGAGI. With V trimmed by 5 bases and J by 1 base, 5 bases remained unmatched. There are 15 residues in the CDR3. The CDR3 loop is CASSPQGAYNYGYTF. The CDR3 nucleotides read TGTGCCAGCAGTCCACAGGGGGCTTATAACTATGGCTACACCTTC.

CDR3 sequence reads: CASTPDRGVYNEQFF. CDR3 DNA sequence: TGCGCCAGCACTCCGGACAGGGGAGTCTACAATGAGCAGTTCTTC. The chain combines TRBV5-1 with TRBJ2-1; 9 bases align to TRBD1. The CDR3 covers 15 residues. Looked up from germline, CDR1 is SGHRS and CDR2 is YFSETQ. V shed 6 bases and J 3 bases; nucleotides not matched to a gene: 7. Complete variable domain (other parts from reference TRBV5-1 and TRBJ2-1): KAGVTQTPRYLIKTRGQQVTLSCSPISGHRSVSWYQQTPGQGLQFLFEYFSETQRNKGNFPGRFSGRQFSNSRSEMNVSTLELGDSALYLCASTPDRGVYNEQFFGPGTRLTVL.

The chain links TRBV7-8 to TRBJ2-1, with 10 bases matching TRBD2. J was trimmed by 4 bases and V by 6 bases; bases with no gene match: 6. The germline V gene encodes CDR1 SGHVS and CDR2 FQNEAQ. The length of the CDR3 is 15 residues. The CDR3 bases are TGTGCCAGCAGACTACTAGCGGGGAAATACAATGAGCAGTTCTTC. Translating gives CASRLLAGKYNEQFF. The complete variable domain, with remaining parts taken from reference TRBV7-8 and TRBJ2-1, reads GAGVSQSPRYKVAKRGQDVALRCDPISGHVSLFWYQQALGQGPEFLTYFQNEAQLDKSGLPSDRFFAERPEGSVSTLKIQRTQQEDSAVYLCASRLLAGKYNEQFFGPGTRLTVL.

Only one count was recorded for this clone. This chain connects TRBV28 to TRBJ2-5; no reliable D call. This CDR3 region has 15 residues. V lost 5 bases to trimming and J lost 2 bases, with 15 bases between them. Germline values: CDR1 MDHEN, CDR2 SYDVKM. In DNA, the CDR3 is TGTGCCAGCAGTCCCCCTTGGGCCCAACAAGAGACCCAGTACTTC. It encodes CASSPPWAQQETQYF. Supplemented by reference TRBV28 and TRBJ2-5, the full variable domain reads DVKVTQSSRYLVKRTGEKVFLECVQDMDHENMFWYRQDPGLGLRLIYFSYDVKMKEKGDIPEGYSVSREKKERFSLILESASTNQTSMYLCASSPPWAQQETQYFGPGTRLLVL.

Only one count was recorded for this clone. For the CDR3, the DNA is TGTGCCAGCAGTTACCTACAGGGCGCACGCTCCTACGAGCAGTACTTC. It codes for CASSYLQGARSYEQYF. The chain links TRBV6-5 to TRBJ2-7, with D perhaps TRBD1 (6 bases). Germline CDR1 is MNHEY and CDR2 is SVGAGI. The V end was cut by 2 bases, the J end by 0 bases, with 14 bases between. This CDR3 contains 16 residues.

The CDR3: CASSKQLEKLFF. CDR3 sequence (DNA): TGTGCCAGCAGTAAACAGTTAGAAAAACTGTTTTTT. The chain joins TRBV2 to TRBJ1-4; no reliable D call. The CDR3 runs 12 residues. Germline CDR1 is SNHLY and CDR2 is FYNNEI. Trimming took 5 bases from V and 8 from J, leaving 9 bases between them. The variable domain in full, completed from reference TRBV2 and TRBJ1-4, reads EPEVTQTPSHQVTQMGQEVILRCVPISNHLYFYWYRQILGQKVEFLVSFYNNEISEKSEIFDDQFSVERPDGSNFTLKIRSTKLEDSAMYFCASSKQLEKLFFGSGTQLSVL.

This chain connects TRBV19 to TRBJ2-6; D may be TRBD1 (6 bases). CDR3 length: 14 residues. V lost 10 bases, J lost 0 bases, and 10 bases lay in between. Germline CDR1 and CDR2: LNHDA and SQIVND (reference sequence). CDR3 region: CATRQASGANVLTF. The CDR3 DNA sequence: TGTGCCACCCGACAGGCCTCTGGGGCCAACGTCCTGACTTTC.

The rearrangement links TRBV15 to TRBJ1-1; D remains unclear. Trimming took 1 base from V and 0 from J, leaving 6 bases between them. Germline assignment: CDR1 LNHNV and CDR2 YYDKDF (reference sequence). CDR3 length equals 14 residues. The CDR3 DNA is TGTGCCACCAGCAGAGCTATCATGAACACTGAAGCTTTCTTT. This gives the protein CATSRAIMNTEAFF.

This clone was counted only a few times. CDR3 sequence reads: CASSLVQYDGYTF. The CDR3 nucleotides are TGCGCCAGCAGCTTGGTACAGTATGATGGCTACACCTTC. The genes are TRBV5-1 and TRBJ1-2, with D unresolved. V lost 0 bases, J lost 6 bases, and 9 bases lay in between. The CDR3 runs 13 residues. CDR1 is SGHRS and CDR2 is YFSETQ in the germline V gene.

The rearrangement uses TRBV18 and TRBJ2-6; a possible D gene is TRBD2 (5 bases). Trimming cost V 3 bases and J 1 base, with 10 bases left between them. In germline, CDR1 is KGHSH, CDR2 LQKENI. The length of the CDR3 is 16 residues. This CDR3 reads CASSPPGSSGANVLTF. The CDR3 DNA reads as TGTGCCAGCTCACCTCCGGGGTCGTCTGGGGCCAACGTCCTGACTTTC.

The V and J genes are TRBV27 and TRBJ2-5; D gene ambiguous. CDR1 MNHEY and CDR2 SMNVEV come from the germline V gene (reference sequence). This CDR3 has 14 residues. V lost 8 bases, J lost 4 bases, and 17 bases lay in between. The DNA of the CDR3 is TGTGCCAGCGGGCAGAGACACTCCTTAGAGACCCAGTACTTC. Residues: CASGQRHSLETQYF.

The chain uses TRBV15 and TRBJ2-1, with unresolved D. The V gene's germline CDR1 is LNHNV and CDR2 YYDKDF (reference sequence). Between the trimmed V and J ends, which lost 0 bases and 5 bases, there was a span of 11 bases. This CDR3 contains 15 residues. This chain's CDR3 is CATSRDNRHNNEQFF. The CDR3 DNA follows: TGTGCCACCAGCAGAGATAATCGACATAACAATGAGCAGTTCTTC. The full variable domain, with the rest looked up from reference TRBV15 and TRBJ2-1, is DAMVIQNPRYQVTQFGKPVTLSCSQTLNHNVMYWYQQKSSQAPKLLFHYYDKDFNNEADTPDNFQSRRPNTSFCFLDIRSPGLGDTAMYLCATSRDNRHNNEQFFGPGTRLTVL.

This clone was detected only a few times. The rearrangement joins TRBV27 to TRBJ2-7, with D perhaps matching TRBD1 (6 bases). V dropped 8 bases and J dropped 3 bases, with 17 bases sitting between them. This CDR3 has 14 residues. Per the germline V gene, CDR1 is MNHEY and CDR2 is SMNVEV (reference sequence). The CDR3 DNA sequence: TGTGCCAGCCACACAGGGAAGTTTCGCTACGAGCAGTACTTC. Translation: CASHTGKFRYEQYF.

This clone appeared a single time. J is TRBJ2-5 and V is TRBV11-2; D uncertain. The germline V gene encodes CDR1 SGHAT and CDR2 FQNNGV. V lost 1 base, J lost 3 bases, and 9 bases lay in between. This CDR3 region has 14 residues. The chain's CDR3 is CASSLGIAEETQYF. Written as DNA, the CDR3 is TGTGCCAGCAGCTTAGGAATTGCGGAAGAGACCCAGTACTTC.

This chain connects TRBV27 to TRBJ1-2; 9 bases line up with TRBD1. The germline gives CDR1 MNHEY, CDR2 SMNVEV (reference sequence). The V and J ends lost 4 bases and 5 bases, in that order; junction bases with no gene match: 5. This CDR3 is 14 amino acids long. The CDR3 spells CASSWDRDNYGYTF. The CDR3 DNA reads TGTGCCAGCAGTTGGGACAGGGATAATTATGGCTACACCTTC.

The CDR3 sequence: CASSSGQGVSNTQYF. As DNA, the CDR3 is TGTGCCAGCAGTAGTGGACAGGGGGTCTCAAATACGCAGTATTTT. The gene calls are TRBV6-5 and TRBJ2-3; 10 bases are shared with TRBD1. The CDR3 extends over 15 amino acids. Trimming took 5 bases from V and 7 from J; bases not matched to a gene: 9. CDR1 MNHEY and CDR2 SVGAGI come from the germline V gene.

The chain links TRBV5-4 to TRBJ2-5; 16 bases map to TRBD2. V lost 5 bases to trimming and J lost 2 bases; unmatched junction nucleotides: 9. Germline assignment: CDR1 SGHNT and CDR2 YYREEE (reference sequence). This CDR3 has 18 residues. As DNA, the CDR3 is TGTGCCAGCAGAAGCGGGACTAGCGGGGGGGACCTACAAGAGACCCAGTACTTC. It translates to CASRSGTSGGDLQETQYF. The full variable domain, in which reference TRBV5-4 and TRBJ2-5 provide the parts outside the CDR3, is ETGVTQSPTHLIKTRGQQVTLRCSSQSGHNTVSWYQQALGQGPQFIFQYYREEENGRGNFPPRFSGLQFPNYSSELNVNALELDDSALYLCASRSGTSGGDLQETQYFGPGTRLLVL.

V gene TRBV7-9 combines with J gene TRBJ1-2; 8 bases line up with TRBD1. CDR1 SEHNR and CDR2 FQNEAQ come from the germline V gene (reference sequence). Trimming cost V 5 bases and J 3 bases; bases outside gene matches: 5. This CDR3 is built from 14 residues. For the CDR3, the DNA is TGTGCCAGCAGCGGACAGGGATGGGACTATGGCTACACCTTC. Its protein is CASSGQGWDYGYTF.

In DNA, the CDR3 is TGTGCCTGGAGGAAAACAGGGATCTACGAGCAGTACTTC. Protein product: CAWRKTGIYEQYF. V gene TRBV30 combines with J gene TRBJ2-7, with D perhaps matching TRBD1 (6 bases). This CDR3 has 13 amino acids. The germline V gene has CDR1 GTSNPN and CDR2 SVGIG (reference sequence). The V end was cut by 3 bases, the J end by 3 bases, with 12 bases between.